The present entry profiles one TCR beta chain with its context. No antigen is known for it. The input lacks base qualities; no much larger clone sits a single base away. Using the deep immunoSEQ assay, multiplex PCR amplified TCR CDR3 regions from genomic DNA. Genomic DNA extracted from each cell subset was distributed evenly over all wells of several immunoSEQ 96-well plates, and each plate served as one replicate. For unsorted PBMC, 250 to 300 ng genomic DNA, equal to tens of thousands of T cell genomes, was loaded into each replicate PCR. Ten immunoSEQ deep assay plates were used to sequence unsorted PBMC genomic DNA. The purified libraries were quantified using a Qubit 3.0 fluorometer, sized with a Bioanalyzer 2100, and then quantified again using the KAPA Library Quantification kit. Each immunoSEQ 96-well plate was sequenced on its own single-read 150-cycle Illumina NextSeq 550 flow cell. Turning to the authors' computational methods: Because the immunoSEQ output included only junctional sequences and no quality scores, the filtering could not be the same as the filtering used for full-length reads. Sequences were annotated with PyIR, a Python wrapper for IgBLAST v1.9, and V/J genes and CDR3 were assigned using IMGT germline references. Reads were removed for weak V/J assignments (E-value above 1e-6), missing CDR3, stop codons, out-of-frame junctions, or ambiguous translated residues. V3J clonotypes were defined by identical inferred V gene, J gene, and CDR3 amino acid sequence. Percentage overlap between repertoires was calculated by dividing the number of shared unique clonotypes by the size of the smaller repertoire. Three approaches were used to assess repertoire richness: RTK rarefaction, the Chao1 estimator, and Recon v2.1 estimates of unobserved clonotypes. Entries here come from immuneACCESS through TCRdb and include only in-frame sequences with V and J called. Some clones fail to appear in such tables; in the studies checked, an unresolved V gene covers under half of the shortfall, and the cause of the remainder is unknown. That table furnishes V, J and clone size, whereas the DNA furnished D and trimming. The sample data list some 500,000 clones, and 77% of these were observed just once. The ten biggest clones cover around 13% of the sample.

These data come from a study of shared clonotypes between healthy human individuals (dated by TCRdb to about 2020). Turning to the overall study: The cohort included three men and a couple of women between 18 and 49 years of age. Between about 0.8 and 9 billion PBMCs per donor were obtained by leukapheresis. Libraries were prepared and TCR repertoires were sequenced by different laboratories using diverse techniques, in order to increase sequencing depth and limit assay-specific biases. Blood TCR repertoires of about five healthy adults were deeply sequenced to estimate repertoire size and the extent of clonotype sharing between individuals.

Study-wide conclusions, independent of this receptor: The genetic and exposure-history diversity represented was limited by the small number of donors. Sampling was limited to blood, and TCR repertoires in tissue likely differ from TCR repertoires in blood. Pairwise subsampling led to the expectation that sequencing depth would affect the degree of clonotype sharing among donors.

Donors were healthy HIV-negative adults with no recently reported acute infections or vaccinations. Only Caucasian adults living in Nashville, Tennessee, USA were represented among the donors. In the unsorted samples, 90 million to 100 million PBMCs were counted, and genomic DNA was extracted using the QIAamp DNA Blood Mini kit. After blood collection by leukapheresis, PBMCs were isolated using Ficoll-Histopaque density gradient centrifugation and then cryopreserved in the vapor phase of liquid nitrogen. The cysteine opens and the phenylalanine closes a CDR3 of 17 amino acids. Left in the record is the CDR3 DNA by itself, 51 bases read in frame from the first base. For CDR1 and CDR2, the germline V gene lists LGHNA and YNFKEQ. The V and J ends are trimmed by 4 bases and 5 bases, leaving 20 bases between them.

The rearranged segments are TRBV4-2 and TRBJ2-2, and the D gene may be TRBD2, 5 bases matching. The sequencing sample was made of PBMCs. This clonotype was sampled from a woman aged 40 to 55 in good health. Some clones in this sample may be carry-over from other donors' samples. The nucleotide sequence is given as TGTGCCAGCAGCCTACACGCGGGTACCCCGGGGACCGGGGAGCTGTTTTTT. The resulting protein is CASSLHAGTPGTGELFF.